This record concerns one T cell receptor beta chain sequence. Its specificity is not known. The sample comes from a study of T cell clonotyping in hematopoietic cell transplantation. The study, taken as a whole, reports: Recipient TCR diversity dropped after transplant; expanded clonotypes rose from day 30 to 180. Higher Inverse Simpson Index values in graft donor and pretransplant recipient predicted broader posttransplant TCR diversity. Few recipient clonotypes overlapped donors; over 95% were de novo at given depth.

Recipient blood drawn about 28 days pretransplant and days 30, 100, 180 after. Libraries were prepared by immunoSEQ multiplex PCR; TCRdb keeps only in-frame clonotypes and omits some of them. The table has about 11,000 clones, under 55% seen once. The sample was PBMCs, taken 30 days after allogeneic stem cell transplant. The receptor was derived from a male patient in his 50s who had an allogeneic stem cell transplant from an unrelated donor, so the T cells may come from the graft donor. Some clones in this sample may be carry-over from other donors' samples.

CDR3 in amino acids: CAWSEAGSMIGELFF. DNA for the CDR3: TGTGCCTGGAGTGAGGCAGGGTCAATGATCGGGGAGCTGTTTTTT. The chain is built from TRBV30 and TRBJ2-2, with D possibly being TRBD1 (5 bases). Trimming stripped 1 base from V and 7 bases from J, with 16 bases between. CDR1 is GTSNPN and CDR2 is SVGIG in the germline V gene (reference sequence). The CDR3 totals 15 residues.